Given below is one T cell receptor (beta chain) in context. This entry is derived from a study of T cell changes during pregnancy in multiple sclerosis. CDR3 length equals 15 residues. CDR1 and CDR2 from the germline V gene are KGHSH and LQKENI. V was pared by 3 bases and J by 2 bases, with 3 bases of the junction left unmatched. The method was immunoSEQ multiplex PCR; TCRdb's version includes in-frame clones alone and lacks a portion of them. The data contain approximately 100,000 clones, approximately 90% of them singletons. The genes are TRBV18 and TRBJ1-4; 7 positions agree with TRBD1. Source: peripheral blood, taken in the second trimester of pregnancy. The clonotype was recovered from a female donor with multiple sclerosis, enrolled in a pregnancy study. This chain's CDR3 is CASSPIQGTNEKLFF. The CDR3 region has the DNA TGTGCCAGCTCACCCATACAGGGGACTAATGAAAAACTGTTTTTT.